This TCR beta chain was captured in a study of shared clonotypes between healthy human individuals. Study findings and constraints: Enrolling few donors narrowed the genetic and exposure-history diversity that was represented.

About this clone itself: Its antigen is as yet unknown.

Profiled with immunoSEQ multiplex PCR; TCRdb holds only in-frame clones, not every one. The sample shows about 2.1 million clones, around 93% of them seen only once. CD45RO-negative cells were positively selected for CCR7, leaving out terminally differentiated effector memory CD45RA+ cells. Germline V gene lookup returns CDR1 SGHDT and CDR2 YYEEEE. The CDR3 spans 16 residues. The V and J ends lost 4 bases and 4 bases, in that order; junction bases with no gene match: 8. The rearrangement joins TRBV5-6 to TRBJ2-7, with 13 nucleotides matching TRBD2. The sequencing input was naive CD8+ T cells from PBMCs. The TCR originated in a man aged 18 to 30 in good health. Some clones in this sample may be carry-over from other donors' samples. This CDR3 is CASSQWTSGSPYEQYF. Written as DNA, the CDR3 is TGTGCCAGCAGCCAATGGACTAGCGGGAGCCCATACGAGCAGTACTTC.